A single sample gave rise to the 2 T cell receptor beta chains below, sequenced in a study of response to subunit inactivated influenza vaccine. MiXCR, run by TCRdb on the RT-PCR reads, gives a single entry per CDR3 protein. The sample yields roughly 780,000 distinct CDR3 sequences, around a sixth seen once. The sample consisted of PBMCs from blood, taken 4 to 6 days after vaccination. The receptor source for this set is a man between 50 and 59 years old who received an inactivated influenza vaccine.

V gene TRBV5-1 combines with J gene TRBJ2-7; no clear D gene. Between the trimmed V and J ends, which lost 4 bases and 0 bases, there was a span of 11 bases. The CDR3 runs to 14 residues. Germline V lookup: CDR1 SGHRS, CDR2 YFSETQ. The CDR3 DNA sequence: TGCGCCAGCAGCCCCCCTACAAACTCCTACGAGCAGTACTTC. Its protein product is CASSPPTNSYEQYF.

This chain joins TRBV6-5 and TRBJ2-6; 8 bases fit TRBD1. The CDR3 has 18 amino acids. The germline V gene has CDR1 MNHEY and CDR2 SVGAGI. V lost 4 bases to trimming and J lost 0 bases; unmatched junction nucleotides: 8. The chain's CDR3 is CASSSMDREYSGANVLTF. As DNA, the CDR3 is TGTGCCAGCAGTTCCATGGACAGGGAGTACTCTGGGGCCAACGTCCTGACTTTC.